The 27 T cell receptor beta chains below all came from one sample that was sequenced in a study of shared clonotypes between healthy human individuals. Clones were sequenced by immunoSEQ multiplex PCR, and TCRdb holds only the in-frame ones, with some missing. Altogether 2 million to 2.5 million clones are present, approximately 94% being singletons, with the ten largest covering around 0.13%. What was sequenced was naive CD4+ T cells sorted from blood. Subset meaning: CD45RA+ positively selected. Every receptor here comes from a young man in good health.

The chain carries TRBV20-1 and TRBJ2-7; D uncertain. The germline CDR1 and CDR2 sequences are DFQATT and SNEGSKA (reference sequence). The CDR3 runs 11 residues. The CDR3 reads CSYEAESEQYF. The CDR3, as DNA: TGCAGCTATGAGGCGGAAAGCGAGCAGTACTTC.

This chain connects TRBV10-3 to TRBJ2-7; no firm D call. Deletions cut 3 bases from V and 9 bases from J, with 15 bases between. CDR3 length: 13 amino acids. Looked up from germline, CDR1 is ENHRY and CDR2 is SYGVKD. CDR3 sequence reads: CAISDPEARGQYF. The CDR3, as DNA: TGTGCCATCAGTGACCCCGAGGCGAGAGGGCAGTACTTC.

The chain links TRBV11-2 to TRBJ2-5; D unclear. V lost 1 base, J lost 5 bases, and 14 bases lay in between. CDR3 length: 15 residues. Germline assignment: CDR1 SGHAT and CDR2 FQNNGV. In DNA form, the CDR3 reads TGTGCCAGCAGCTTAGGCTCCGGGTCACGGGAGACCCAGTACTTC. This encodes CASSLGSGSRETQYF.

A word on this clone: Other DNA sequences from this sample encode an identical CDR3 as well. This chain links TRBV11-2 with TRBJ1-1; TRBD1 aligns across 8 bases. This CDR3 contains 13 residues. CDR1 and CDR2 (germline): SGHAT, FQNNGV. The trim removed 5 bases at V and 5 bases at J, leaving 4 bases unmatched. The CDR3 spells CASSQQGGTEAFF. The CDR3 DNA reads as TGTGCCAGCAGCCAACAGGGGGGAACTGAAGCTTTCTTT.

The chain employs TRBV10-2 and TRBJ2-2, with D tentatively TRBD2 (6 bases). Germline V gene sequence: CDR1 WSHSY, CDR2 SAAADI. The V and J ends lost 7 bases and 4 bases respectively, with 13 bases between them. CDR3 length: 14 amino acids. The CDR3 region has the DNA TGCGCCAGCATGGGACTTAGAGGCACCGGGGAGCTGTTTTTT. Translation gives CASMGLRGTGELFF.

The chain has TRBV6-5 and TRBJ2-4, with D possibly matching TRBD1 (7 bases). There are 13 residues in the CDR3. Germline lookup yields CDR1 MNHEY and CDR2 SVGAGI. Trimming removed 9 bases from V and 2 bases from J, with 11 bases in between. The CDR3 loop reads CASQGGTKNIQYF. DNA of the CDR3: TGTGCCAGTCAGGGGGGCACCAAAAACATTCAGTACTTC.

The CDR3 region is CSVVSSGGPATEAFF. The CDR3 nucleotides are TGCAGCGTTGTGTCATCGGGGGGCCCGGCCACTGAAGCTTTCTTT. The chain couples TRBV29-1 to TRBJ1-1, with D tentatively TRBD1 (6 bases). CDR3 length: 15 amino acids. The V end was cut by 4 bases, the J end by 4 bases, with 19 bases between. Germline-derived CDR1 and CDR2 are SQVTM and ANQGSEA.

Note on this clone: Other nucleotide sequences from this sample produce the same CDR3. The V and J genes are TRBV11-2 and TRBJ1-3; no firm D call. This CDR3 is built from 15 residues. Per the germline V gene, CDR1 is SGHAT and CDR2 is FQNNGV. V was clipped by 1 base and J by 0 bases, with 7 bases between them. The CDR3 DNA follows: TGTGCCAGCAGCTTAGGACGGAGCTCTGGAAACACCATATATTTT. Its protein product is CASSLGRSSGNTIYF. Drawing the rest from reference TRBV11-2 and TRBJ1-3, the complete variable domain is EAGVAQSPRYKIIEKRQSVAFWCNPISGHATLYWYQQILGQGPKLLIQFQNNGVVDDSQLPKDRFSAERLKGVDSTLKIQPAKLEDSAVYLCASSLGRSSGNTIYFGEGSWLTVV.

Points on this clone: The sample carries other DNA sequences with the same CDR3. The V gene is TRBV7-9, the J gene TRBJ2-7; D is perhaps TRBD1 (6 bases). Deletions cut 1 base from V and 2 bases from J, with 9 bases between. CDR3 length equals 14 residues. Per the germline V gene, CDR1 is SEHNR and CDR2 is FQNEAQ (reference sequence). The CDR3 nucleotides read TGTGCCAGCAGCTTAGGTCAGGGGACCTACGAGCAGTACTTC. It is translated as CASSLGQGTYEQYF.

CDR3 amino acids: CAISPGQGNEKLFF. CDR3 bases: TGTGCCATCAGTCCGGGACAGGGTAATGAAAAACTGTTTTTT. The chain employs TRBV10-3 and TRBJ1-4; 9 bases agree with TRBD1. CDR3 length: 14 residues. V trimming: 5 bases; J trimming: 4 bases; junction bases outside the gene matches: 2. Germline V gene data show CDR1 as ENHRY and CDR2 as SYGVKD.

The chain's CDR3 is CASSRGEGEAFF. For the CDR3, the DNA is TGTGCCAGCAGCCGAGGGGAGGGTGAAGCTTTCTTT. This chain connects TRBV7-2 to TRBJ1-1; possible D gene TRBD1, 5 bases. The CDR3 totals 12 residues. V was clipped by 5 bases and J by 7 bases, with 11 bases between them. Germline V gene data show CDR1 as SGHTA and CDR2 as FQGNSA.

The V call is TRBV5-1, the J call TRBJ2-1, with TRBD2 matching over 12 bases. CDR1 and CDR2 (germline): SGHRS, YFSETQ. CDR3 length: 14 residues. V lost 4 bases and J lost 6; bases outside the gene matches: 2. CDR3 loop: CASSRTSGANEQFF. In DNA form, the CDR3 reads TGCGCCAGCAGCCGGACTAGCGGGGCCAATGAGCAGTTCTTC.

This clone is a singleton in its sample. The chain couples TRBV14 to TRBJ2-3; tentative D call: TRBD1 (6 bases). The CDR3 covers 16 residues. Germline assignment: CDR1 SGHDN and CDR2 FVKESK. With 2 bases removed from V and 4 bases from J, the gap between germline ends came to 16 bases. CDR3 nucleotide sequence: TGTGCCAGCAGCCAAATTCGACAGGTAGTCGCAGATACGCAGTATTTT. Encoded protein: CASSQIRQVVADTQYF.

The V and J genes are TRBV19 and TRBJ1-1; perhaps TRBD1 as D (6 bases). The germline V and J ends were trimmed by 5 bases and 6 bases, with 22 bases remaining between them. This CDR3 spans 16 amino acids. The V gene's germline CDR1 is LNHDA and CDR2 SQIVND (reference sequence). The CDR3 region has the DNA TGTGCCAGTAGTTCATCTGGCAGCTTCAGGGGACCTGAAGCTTTCTTT. Protein product: CASSSSGSFRGPEAFF.

The rearrangement links TRBV6-1 to TRBJ1-2, with no clear D. Trimming stripped 10 bases from V and 8 bases from J, with 20 bases between. The CDR3 consists of 13 residues. Germline lookup yields CDR1 MNHNS and CDR2 SASEGT. The CDR3 loop is CATVPNPVGGYTF. The CDR3 region has the DNA TGTGCCACGGTCCCCAATCCCGTAGGAGGCTACACCTTC.

CDR3 nucleotide sequence: TGTGCCATCAGAAGTACAGGGGCCAATTCACCCCTCCACTTT. Its translation is CAIRSTGANSPLHF. The V and J genes are TRBV10-3 and TRBJ1-6; 7 nucleotides match TRBD1. The CDR3 has 14 residues. Per germline, CDR1 ENHRY and CDR2 SYGVKD. V lost 6 bases, J lost 7 bases, and 6 bases stayed unmatched.

The CDR3 DNA follows: TGTGCCATCAGGCCCCAAGGGCCCCCTTTTAATCAGCCCCAGCATTTT. This codes for CAIRPQGPPFNQPQHF. V and J are TRBV10-3 and TRBJ1-5; no reliable D call. This CDR3 is 16 amino acids long. Trimming stripped 6 bases from V and 4 bases from J, with 19 bases between. Germline loops: CDR1 ENHRY, CDR2 SYGVKD.

V is TRBV6-1 and J is TRBJ2-1; 7 bases agree with TRBD2. V trimming: 7 bases; J trimming: 9 bases; junction bases outside the gene matches: 6. CDR3 size: 12 residues. Germline loops: CDR1 MNHNS, CDR2 SASEGT. This CDR3 is CASMGGRGEQFF. Here the CDR3 DNA reads TGTGCCAGCATGGGGGGGAGGGGTGAGCAGTTCTTC.

The chain uses TRBV19 and TRBJ2-5; D may be TRBD1 (6 bases). Germline CDR1 and CDR2: LNHDA and SQIVND (reference sequence). The CDR3 contains 18 residues. Trimming pared 3 bases from V and 3 bases from J, leaving 23 bases between. This CDR3 reads CASSITGRLDLTKETQYF. The CDR3 coding sequence is TGTGCCAGTAGTATCACAGGGAGACTCGATCTAACCAAAGAGACCCAGTACTTC.

The gene calls are TRBV7-2 and TRBJ2-7; D unclear. V dropped 1 base and J dropped 0 bases, with 10 bases sitting between them. The CDR3 consists of 15 residues. Germline CDR1 and CDR2: SGHTA and FQGNSA. The DNA of the CDR3 is TGTGCCAGCAGCTTAGTAGGCGATACCTCCTACGAGCAGTACTTC. It codes for CASSLVGDTSYEQYF.

This chain uses TRBV6-1 with TRBJ2-5; 8 bases are a match to TRBD2. CDR1 is MNHNS and CDR2 is SASEGT in the germline V gene. Trimming removed 0 bases from V and 1 base from J; junction bases left unmatched: 7. This CDR3 has 17 amino acids. CDR3 region: CASSEALAGGIQETQYF. CDR3 bases: TGTGCCAGCAGTGAAGCGCTAGCGGGTGGAATCCAAGAGACCCAGTACTTC.

There are a few counts of this clone. V gene TRBV20-1 combines with J gene TRBJ1-2; possible D gene TRBD1, 5 bases. Per germline, CDR1 DFQATT and CDR2 SNEGSKA (reference sequence). Trimming took 5 bases from V and 8 from J, leaving 12 bases between them. This CDR3 region has 11 residues. The CDR3 reads CSARGIEGYTF. The CDR3 DNA sequence: TGCAGTGCTCGGGGCATCGAGGGCTACACCTTC.

The V call is TRBV9, the J call TRBJ1-4, with TRBD1 matching over 8 bases. CDR3 size: 14 residues. CDR1 SGDLS and CDR2 YYNGEE come from the germline V gene. The V segment lost 1 base and the J segment 8 bases; nucleotides outside the gene matches: 4. This CDR3 reads CASSVMGTGEKLFF. DNA of the CDR3: TGTGCCAGCAGCGTAATGGGGACAGGAGAAAAACTGTTTTTT.

This chain joins TRBV18 and TRBJ2-5; D call uncertain. The germline V and J ends were trimmed by 2 bases and 5 bases, with 15 bases remaining between them. The CDR3 length is 15 residues. CDR1 is KGHSH, CDR2 LQKENI, per germline. The CDR3 bases are TGTGCCAGCTCACCAATTGCCTCCTCCGGGGAGACCCAGTACTTC. It translates to CASSPIASSGETQYF.

J is TRBJ2-1 and V is TRBV6-6; D gene unclear. Germline CDR1 MNHNY, CDR2 SVGAGI (reference sequence). The CDR3 sequence is 11 residues long. The V end was cut by 5 bases, the J end by 10 bases, with 9 bases between. The CDR3 region is CASSNFPEQFF. The CDR3 nucleotides are TGTGCCAGCAGTAACTTCCCAGAGCAGTTCTTC.

The V call is TRBV7-3, the J call TRBJ1-6; D is undetermined. From germline, CDR1 is SGHTA and CDR2 FQGTGA. The V end lost 3 bases, the J end lost 14 bases, and 14 bases lay between the germline ends. This CDR3 spans 13 amino acids. CDR3 protein: CASSLDHLAALHF. CDR3 DNA sequence: TGTGCCAGCAGCTTGGACCACCTGGCGGCCCTCCACTTT.

V gene TRBV7-9 combines with J gene TRBJ2-1, with 9 nucleotides matching TRBD1. The junction had 12 bases not matched to a gene; V was cut back by 5 bases and J by 4 bases. Germline lookup yields CDR1 SEHNR and CDR2 FQNEAQ (reference sequence). The CDR3 loop spans 17 amino acids. The CDR3, as DNA: TGTGCCAGCAGCCCCCCGCCCACGACAGGGGGGTACAATGAGCAGTTCTTC. Translated, it gives CASSPPPTTGGYNEQFF. Complete variable domain (other parts from reference TRBV7-9 and TRBJ2-1): DTGVSQNPRHKITKRGQNVTFRCDPISEHNRLYWYRQTLGQGPEFLTYFQNEAQLEKSRLLSDRFSAERPKGSFSTLEIQRTEQGDSAMYLCASSPPPTTGGYNEQFFGPGTRLTVL.